These 28 T cell receptor beta chains share one sample of origin, sequenced in a study of identical twins. TCRdb re-called the 5' RACE reads with MiXCR, one entry per CDR3 protein. The profile shows over 600,000 distinct CDR3 sequences, about 20% of them singletons. The sample also formed part of further work on T cells expressing NK-cell markers.

The sample taken for sequencing was PBMCs. These receptors came from a woman aged 18-29 years in good health.

The chain carries TRBV12-3 or TRBV12-4 and TRBJ1-4; D is undetermined. CDR3 length: 15 residues. V shed 3 bases and J shed 4 bases, with 12 bases lying between them. CDR3 residues: CASSLGSGDNEKLFF. The DNA of the CDR3 is TGTGCCAGCAGTTTGGGGAGTGGGGATAATGAAAAACTGTTTTTT.

The chain is built from TRBV10-3 and TRBJ2-5, with TRBD2 matching over 11 bases. The V and J ends lost 7 bases and 5 bases, in that order; junction bases with no gene match: 6. CDR1 and CDR2 from the germline V gene are ENHRY and SYGVKD. The CDR3 extends over 14 amino acids. CDR3 nucleotides: TGTGCCATCAATAGCGGGGGGGCCGGCGAGACCCAGTACTTC. The encoded protein is CAINSGGAGETQYF.

This clonotype has only one observation. The rearrangement links TRBV10-3 to TRBJ1-2, with unresolved D. V was shortened by 4 bases and J by 3 bases, with 12 bases between the two germline ends. Per germline, CDR1 ENHRY and CDR2 SYGVKD. The CDR3 is made up of 14 amino acids. The CDR3 nucleotides are TGTGCCATCAGTGGAGATAGGTCCTACTATGGCTACACCTTC. It codes for CAISGDRSYYGYTF.

The V gene is TRBV27, the J gene TRBJ2-3; 7 bases are a match to TRBD2. The length of the CDR3 is 16 residues. The germline CDR1 and CDR2 sequences are MNHEY and SMNVEV (reference sequence). Losses at the gene ends were 8 bases for V and 2 bases for J; bases not matched to a gene: 13. The CDR3 DNA reads as TGTGCCAGCCGTCTTTGGGGGGGGGGGAACACAGATACGCAGTATTTT. It codes for CASRLWGGGNTDTQYF.

This clonotype showed up just a few times. The J gene is TRBJ2-1, the V gene TRBV5-1; 10 positions agree with TRBD2. This CDR3 has 14 residues. The V gene's germline CDR1 is SGHRS and CDR2 YFSETQ. V gave up 7 bases and J gave up 9 bases; unmatched junction bases: 10. The CDR3 reads CASLSGSGGGEQFF. CDR3 coding DNA: TGCGCCAGCCTTAGCGGGAGCGGGGGGGGTGAGCAGTTCTTC.

At least ten counts were recorded for this clonotype. The chain carries TRBV12-3 or TRBV12-4 and TRBJ2-3; tentative D call: TRBD2 (6 bases). The V and J ends lost 0 bases and 8 bases respectively, with 12 bases between them. The CDR3 has 14 residues. The DNA of the CDR3 is TGTGCCAGCAGTTTAGCGGGAGGATCGGGTACGCAGTATTTT. Residues: CASSLAGGSGTQYF.

The chain joins TRBV11-2 to TRBJ2-7; 8 bases agree with TRBD1. From germline, CDR1 is SGHAT and CDR2 FQNNGV. The junction had 7 bases not matched to a gene; V was cut back by 4 bases and J by 11 bases. The CDR3 runs to 12 residues. This CDR3 reads CASSSTGEVEYF. The CDR3 nucleotides are TGTGCCAGCAGCTCGACAGGGGAAGTAGAGTACTTC.

Only one count was recorded for this clonotype. The chain uses TRBV10-1 and TRBJ2-7, with 13 positions matching TRBD2. The germline CDR1 and CDR2 sequences are WNHNN and SYGVQD (reference sequence). The CDR3 extends over 15 amino acids. Trimming cost V 2 bases and J 6 bases; bases outside gene matches: 4. In DNA, the CDR3 is TGCGCCAGCAGTGAGGGGACTAGCGGGGCCCTCGAGCAGTACTTC. Protein: CASSEGTSGALEQYF.

This clonotype has a handful of counts. This sequence joins TRBV12-3 or TRBV12-4 and TRBJ2-1; 7 positions match TRBD1. The junction had 7 bases not matched to a gene; V was cut back by 10 bases and J by 7 bases. This CDR3 region has 12 residues. CDR3 in DNA: TGTGCCACTGCGACAGGGTTGAATGAGCAGTTCTTC. Translation: CATATGLNEQFF.

This clonotype was counted between two and nine times. The V gene is TRBV12-3 or TRBV12-4, the J gene TRBJ2-4, with TRBD2 as a possible D gene (5 bases). The CDR3 totals 13 residues. V lost 7 bases and J 4 bases, leaving 11 bases between the germline ends. CDR3 sequence: CASTLTGKNIQYF. In DNA, the CDR3 is TGTGCCAGCACCTTGACGGGGAAAAACATTCAGTACTTC.

V and J are TRBV6-2 or TRBV6-3 and TRBJ2-3, with 7 bases that match TRBD1. Germline CDR1 and CDR2: MNHEY and SVGEGT. The V gene end was trimmed by 2 bases and the J gene end by 0 bases; junction bases not matched to a gene: 8. This CDR3 region has 17 residues. The CDR3 here is CASSYPPGQTSTDTQYF. CDR3 in DNA: TGTGCCAGCAGTTACCCTCCGGGACAGACCAGCACAGATACGCAGTATTTT.

With respect to this clonotype: The junction and the germline gene differ at one end; a read error may be behind it. The genes are TRBV5-1 and TRBJ2-5; possible D gene TRBD1, 6 bases. Germline V lookup: CDR1 SGHRS, CDR2 YFSETQ. The CDR3 extends over 17 amino acids. The CDR3 protein is CSSSLGAGTSGQETQYF. The CDR3 DNA sequence: TGCTCCAGCAGCTTGGGGGCCGGGACCTCGGGCCAAGAGACCCAGTACTTC.

The chain employs TRBV20-1 and TRBJ2-7, with 8 bases matching TRBD2. CDR1 and CDR2 from the germline V gene are DFQATT and SNEGSKA (reference sequence). Unmatched junction bases numbered 3, after V lost 3 bases and J lost 2 bases. The CDR3 is 13 amino acids. The CDR3 is CSASLAGPYEQYF. CDR3 DNA sequence: TGCAGTGCTAGTCTAGCGGGCCCCTACGAGCAGTACTTC.

This clonotype was detected ten times or more. The rearrangement links TRBV6-1 to TRBJ2-7; D remains unclear. Germline values: CDR1 MNHNS, CDR2 SASEGT. The germline V and J ends were trimmed by 6 bases and 3 bases, with 15 bases remaining between them. The CDR3 is 14 amino acids. The CDR3 nucleotides are TGTGCCAGCAGCGGATCAGGACCACACTACGAGCAGTACTTC. Translation: CASSGSGPHYEQYF.

The rearrangement joins TRBV28 to TRBJ1-5; no clear D. Germline CDR1 is MDHEN and CDR2 is SYDVKM. V gave up 3 bases and J gave up 0 bases, with 18 bases separating them. The CDR3 is 18 residues long. The CDR3 here is CASSLPGEAFHSNQPQHF. CDR3 nucleotides: TGTGCCAGCAGTTTGCCCGGGGAAGCCTTCCATAGCAATCAGCCCCAGCATTTT.

V is TRBV14 and J is TRBJ2-6; D possibly uses TRBD1 or TRBD2 (5 bases each). V gave up 1 base and J gave up 4 bases, with 20 bases separating them. The CDR3 spans 19 residues. Looked up from germline, CDR1 is SGHDN and CDR2 is FVKESK. CDR3 sequence (DNA): TGTGCCAGCAGCCAAGTATTCCCCGCCCCCGGGGCCGGGGCCAACGTCCTGACTTTC. It encodes CASSQVFPAPGAGANVLTF.

The chain recombines TRBV20-1 with TRBJ2-1; weak D call: TRBD2 (5 bases). The CDR3 contains 14 residues. CDR1 DFQATT and CDR2 SNEGSKA come from the germline V gene (reference sequence). V was trimmed by 3 bases and J by 8 bases, leaving 17 bases between them. For the CDR3, the DNA is TGCAGTGCTAGGATCTCCGGGAATGTCTATGAGCAGTTCTTC. Translating it yields CSARISGNVYEQFF.

Of note for this clonotype: At one of its ends the junction is not consistent with the germline gene, which may arise from a read error. The rearrangement joins TRBV20-1 to TRBJ1-5; D gene uncertain. Per the germline V gene, CDR1 is DFQATT and CDR2 is SNEGSKA (reference sequence). The CDR3 totals 13 residues. CDR3: CSARVTSNQPRHF. The CDR3 nucleotides are TGCAGTGCTAGGGTAACGAGCAATCAGCCCCGGCATTTT.

In this sample, this clonotype turned up many times. The chain joins TRBV12-3 or TRBV12-4 to TRBJ2-1, with D possibly being TRBD2 (6 bases). The CDR3 covers 13 residues. Trimming shortened V by 3 bases and J by 9 bases, and 12 bases separated the two germline ends. CDR3 sequence reads: CASSFSLAAEQFF. The CDR3 coding sequence is TGTGCCAGCAGTTTCTCACTAGCCGCTGAGCAGTTCTTC.

This clonotype was counted at least ten times. This CDR3 is CASTAIPSTSTDTQYF. The DNA of the CDR3 is TGTGCCAGCACGGCCATCCCCTCCACTAGCACAGATACGCAGTATTTT. This chain links TRBV6-1 with TRBJ2-3; no definite D call. The germline V gene has CDR1 MNHNS and CDR2 SASEGT. The CDR3 runs 16 residues. V lost 7 bases to trimming and J lost 0 bases, with 17 bases between them.

The CDR3 DNA reads TGTGCCAGCAAGAACACGGGACAGGGACAAGGGGAGCAGTTCTTC. Translating it yields CASKNTGQGQGEQFF. V is TRBV27 and J is TRBJ2-1, with TRBD1 matching 9 bases. Trimming removed 7 bases from V and 10 bases from J; junction bases left unmatched: 14. The CDR3 spans 15 residues. Germline V CDR1 and CDR2: MNHEY, SMNVEV (reference sequence).

CDR3 nucleotides: TGCGCCAGCAGCTTGGATACAGGGGTCAATTCACCCCTCCACTTT. This encodes CASSLDTGVNSPLHF. This sequence joins TRBV5-1 and TRBJ1-6; 7 bases are a match to TRBD1. The germline CDR1 and CDR2 sequences are SGHRS and YFSETQ. This CDR3 is built from 15 residues. The V and J ends lost 0 bases and 7 bases, in that order; junction bases with no gene match: 4.

The rearrangement links TRBV10-2 to TRBJ2-3; 8 bases fit TRBD2. V shed 7 bases and J 0 bases; nucleotides not matched to a gene: 9. The CDR3 has 16 residues. The germline V gene has CDR1 WSHSY and CDR2 SAAADI. As DNA, the CDR3 is TGCGCCAGCAAGGCGGGGGGATATTCAAGCACAGATACGCAGTATTTT. Amino acid sequence: CASKAGGYSSTDTQYF.

This clonotype was found a few times. This sequence joins TRBV12-3 or TRBV12-4 and TRBJ1-5, with TRBD1 as a possible D gene (5 bases). The CDR3 has 16 residues. Trimming took off 3 bases at V and 7 bases at J, with 19 bases between the two ends. CDR3: CASSFWVVGGTQPQHF. CDR3 bases: TGTGCCAGCAGTTTTTGGGTAGTCGGGGGAACACAGCCCCAGCATTTT.

The chain uses TRBV2 and TRBJ2-7; TRBD1 is a possible D gene (5 bases). The CDR3 runs to 12 residues. Germline V gene data show CDR1 as SNHLY and CDR2 as FYNNEI. V shed 6 bases and J shed 4 bases, with 10 bases lying between them. As DNA, the CDR3 is TGTGCCAGCAGGCGAAGGGGTTACGAGCAGTACTTC. It codes for CASRRRGYEQYF.

The chain joins TRBV10-3 to TRBJ2-1, with a weak D call TRBD2 (5 bases). Germline V gene lookup returns CDR1 ENHRY and CDR2 SYGVKD. The CDR3 covers 14 residues. V gave up 10 bases and J gave up 7 bases, with 20 bases separating them. This CDR3 is CATLRARGSNEQFF. The CDR3 DNA reads as TGTGCCACCTTACGGGCTCGCGGGTCGAATGAGCAGTTCTTC.

This rearrangement joins TRBV5-1 to TRBJ2-5; D is ambiguous. Per the germline V gene, CDR1 is SGHRS and CDR2 is YFSETQ. This CDR3 contains 12 residues. V dropped 4 bases and J dropped 7 bases, with 11 bases sitting between them. The CDR3 loop reads CASSGEEGTQYF. CDR3 in DNA: TGCGCCAGCAGCGGAGAAGAAGGGACCCAGTACTTC.

This clonotype was seen ten or more times. This sequence joins TRBV29-1 and TRBJ2-5, with D possibly being TRBD2 (5 bases). In germline, CDR1 is SQVTM, CDR2 ANQGSEA. Deletions cut 2 bases from V and 5 bases from J, with 9 bases between. The CDR3 consists of 12 residues. CDR3 DNA sequence: TGCAGCGTTGAACGGCTAGCCGAGACCCAGTACTTC. This sequence encodes CSVERLAETQYF.